The 23 T cell receptor beta chains in this list originate from one sample, sequenced in a study of neurological immune-mediated disorders. TCRdb called the 5' RACE reads again in MiXCR, with one record for every CDR3 protein. The repertoire holds roughly 39,000 distinct CDR3 sequences, 6.5% to 8.5% seen once, with approximately 5.7% in the top ten. Sequenced: CD4+ T cells from blood. These TCRs come from a man over 45 in good health.

This clonotype was found many times. J is TRBJ2-7 and V is TRBV7-6; 9 bases are shared with TRBD2. The V gene's germline CDR1 is SGHVS and CDR2 FNYEAQ. V dropped 5 bases and J dropped 2; count of bases not matched to a gene: 16. The CDR3 has 18 residues. The CDR3, as DNA: TGTGCCAGCAGCCCAACGCGAAAACTAGCGGGCCGGCCCTACGAGCAGTACTTC. Encoded protein: CASSPTRKLAGRPYEQYF.

In its sample, this clonotype was seen many times. The chain joins TRBV7-2 to TRBJ1-2, with D possibly matching TRBD1 (5 bases). The CDR3 length is 14 residues. The V gene lost 4 bases and the J gene lost 1 base, with 10 bases spanning the gap. Germline V gene data show CDR1 as SGHTA and CDR2 as FQGNSA. CDR3 sequence (DNA): TGTGCCAGCAGCTCGATCGGGGGTAACTATGGCTACACCTTC. This translates into CASSSIGGNYGYTF.

This clonotype was detected ten times or more. The chain recombines TRBV3-1 with TRBJ1-6; D is undetermined. The CDR3 consists of 16 residues. Germline V gene data show CDR1 as LGHDT and CDR2 as YNNKEL (reference sequence). Deletions cut 5 bases from V and 2 bases from J, with 13 bases between. The chain's CDR3 is CASSFDQRAYNSPLHF. The DNA of the CDR3 is TGTGCCAGCAGCTTCGACCAAAGGGCCTATAATTCACCCCTCCACTTT.

In this sample, this clonotype turned up many times. The chain is built from TRBV6-2 or TRBV6-3 and TRBJ2-1; no definite D call. Trimming left V 0 bases short and J 4 bases short, with 4 bases between. CDR3 size: 13 residues. The germline gives CDR1 MNHEY, CDR2 SVGEGT. CDR3 residues: CASSYSGYNEQFF. The CDR3 nucleotides are TGTGCCAGCAGTTACTCGGGGTACAATGAGCAGTTCTTC.

This clonotype appeared many times. The V call is TRBV5-1, the J call TRBJ2-4; TRBD2 matches 10 bases. The CDR3 runs to 13 residues. Germline V gives CDR1 SGHRS, CDR2 YFSETQ. Unmatched junction bases numbered 4, after V lost 5 bases and J lost 8 bases. The CDR3 coding sequence is TGCGCCAGCAGTAGCGGGAGGACGGACATTCAGTACTTC. Translation: CASSSGRTDIQYF. Supplemented by reference TRBV5-1 and TRBJ2-4, the full variable domain reads KAGVTQTPRYLIKTRGQQVTLSCSPISGHRSVSWYQQTPGQGLQFLFEYFSETQRNKGNFPGRFSGRQFSNSRSEMNVSTLELGDSALYLCASSSGRTDIQYFGAGTRLSVL.

In its sample, this clonotype was seen many times. The chain has TRBV14 and TRBJ2-1, with D uncertain. Germline CDR1 and CDR2: SGHDN and FVKESK. This CDR3 has 14 residues. V was shortened by 1 base and J by 4 bases, with 8 bases between the two germline ends. This CDR3 reads CASSQGGGYNEQFF. CDR3 coding DNA: TGTGCCAGCAGCCAAGGTGGTGGATACAATGAGCAGTTCTTC.

This clonotype was found many times. The chain employs TRBV9 and TRBJ2-3, with 9 positions matching TRBD2. The CDR3 has 16 amino acids. Germline trimming cut 3 bases from V and 3 bases from J; bases unmatched to any gene: 8. CDR1 and CDR2 (germline): SGDLS, YYNGEE. DNA for the CDR3: TGTGCCAGCAGCGCAAGTTTTAGCGGGAGTACAGATACGCAGTATTTT. Protein product: CASSASFSGSTDTQYF.

There are a few counts of this clonotype. The rearrangement uses TRBV28 and TRBJ2-7, with 10 bases lining up with TRBD2. The CDR3 has 15 amino acids. V was clipped by 8 bases and J by 4 bases; unmatched bases: 11. Germline lookup yields CDR1 MDHEN and CDR2 SYDVKM. The CDR3 reads CASAEPTSGTYEQYF. The CDR3 coding sequence is TGTGCCAGCGCTGAACCAACTAGCGGGACTTACGAGCAGTACTTC. Full variable domain (remainder filled in from reference TRBV28 and TRBJ2-7): DVKVTQSSRYLVKRTGEKVFLECVQDMDHENMFWYRQDPGLGLRLIYFSYDVKMKEKGDIPEGYSVSREKKERFSLILESASTNQTSMYLCASAEPTSGTYEQYFGPGTRLTVT.

This chain uses TRBV5-6 with TRBJ2-7, with 9 nucleotides matching TRBD1. Germline-derived CDR1 and CDR2 are SGHDT and YYEEEE. The CDR3 consists of 15 residues. With 3 bases clipped from V and 7 bases from J, the junction kept 11 bases outside the gene matches. The CDR3 nucleotides read TGTGCCAGCAGCTGGAGGGGGACAGGGCTAGGAGAGCAGTACTTC. Translating it yields CASSWRGTGLGEQYF. Complete variable domain (other parts from reference TRBV5-6 and TRBJ2-7): DAGVTQSPTHLIKTRGQQVTLRCSPKSGHDTVSWYQQALGQGPQFIFQYYEEEERQRGNFPDRFSGHQFPNYSSELNVNALLLGDSALYLCASSWRGTGLGEQYFGPGTRLTVT.

The DNA of the CDR3 is TGCGCCAGCAGTTATCGGACAGGTTGGAATGAGCAGTTCTTC. This encodes CASSYRTGWNEQFF. The chain uses TRBV4-1 and TRBJ2-1; 7 nucleotides match TRBD1. The germline V gene encodes CDR1 MGHRA and CDR2 YSYEKL. CDR3 length: 14 residues. V shed 6 bases and J 7 bases; nucleotides not matched to a gene: 9.

This clonotype was picked up many times. J is TRBJ2-1 and V is TRBV20-1; D might be TRBD2 (5 bases). The V end was cut by 5 bases, the J end by 1 base, with 6 bases between. CDR3 size: 12 residues. Germline V CDR1 and CDR2: DFQATT, SNEGSKA (reference sequence). The CDR3 DNA reads TGCAGTGCTCGAGGGTCCTACAATGAGCAGTTCTTC. The encoded protein is CSARGSYNEQFF.

This clonotype was observed at least ten times. The chain carries TRBV4-2 and TRBJ1-5; TRBD1 matches at 7 bases. The CDR3 length is 15 residues. Germline-derived CDR1 and CDR2 are LGHNA and YNFKEQ. V dropped 4 bases and J dropped 1; count of bases not matched to a gene: 4. The CDR3 loop is CASSPQGVSNQPQHF. CDR3 sequence (DNA): TGTGCCAGCAGCCCCCAGGGGGTAAGCAATCAGCCCCAGCATTTT.

This clonotype showed up many times. The V and J genes are TRBV28 and TRBJ2-2, with 9 bases identical to TRBD2. CDR1 and CDR2 (germline): MDHEN, SYDVKM. J lost 0 bases, V lost 5 bases, and 4 bases had no gene match. This CDR3 comprises 16 residues. CDR3 bases: TGTGCCAGCAGTCCAGCGGGAGGAGCGAACACCGGGGAGCTGTTTTTT. This codes for CASSPAGGANTGELFF. The complete variable domain, with remaining parts taken from reference TRBV28 and TRBJ2-2, reads DVKVTQSSRYLVKRTGEKVFLECVQDMDHENMFWYRQDPGLGLRLIYFSYDVKMKEKGDIPEGYSVSREKKERFSLILESASTNQTSMYLCASSPAGGANTGELFFGEGSRLTVL.

In this sample, this clonotype turned up many times. The rearrangement joins TRBV27 to TRBJ2-1; either TRBD1 or TRBD2 may fit D (7 bases each). Germline CDR1 MNHEY, CDR2 SMNVEV (reference sequence). V was pared by 6 bases and J by 8 bases, with 20 bases between. The CDR3 extends over 15 amino acids. CDR3 region: CASSLGLGRGYEQFF. The CDR3 DNA sequence: TGTGCCAGCAGCCTCGGACTAGGCAGGGGGTATGAGCAGTTCTTC.

This clonotype was detected ten times or more. V gene TRBV6-6 combines with J gene TRBJ2-1; a weak D match, TRBD2 (5 bases). The CDR3 covers 17 residues. V was cut by 0 bases and J by 4 bases, with 16 bases left in between. Germline assignment: CDR1 MNHNY and CDR2 SVGAGI (reference sequence). The CDR3: CASSYSIFGSRYNEQFF. DNA of the CDR3: TGTGCCAGCAGTTACTCGATTTTTGGGAGTCGGTACAATGAGCAGTTCTTC.

This clonotype came up many times. The J gene is TRBJ2-2, the V gene TRBV4-3; tentative D call: TRBD1 (6 bases). Deletions cut 4 bases from V and 6 bases from J, with 12 bases between. Germline V gene lookup returns CDR1 LGHNA and CDR2 YSLEER. The CDR3 consists of 14 residues. The chain's CDR3 is CASSRTGYAGELFF. CDR3 DNA sequence: TGCGCCAGCAGCCGCACAGGGTACGCCGGGGAGCTGTTTTTT.

This clonotype was observed many times. The V gene is TRBV4-3, the J gene TRBJ2-2; 10 nucleotides line up with TRBD2. In germline, CDR1 is LGHNA, CDR2 YSLEER. Trimming removed 1 base from V and 7 bases from J; junction bases left unmatched: 15. The CDR3 consists of 19 residues. The CDR3 protein is CASSQGPFGLAEMGGELFF. The CDR3 coding sequence is TGCGCCAGCAGCCAAGGCCCCTTTGGACTAGCGGAGATGGGCGGGGAGCTGTTTTTT.

This clonotype was seen repeatedly, ten times or more. This sequence joins TRBV5-1 and TRBJ1-5; weak D call: TRBD1 (5 bases). Germline V CDR1 and CDR2: SGHRS, YFSETQ. V shed 3 bases and J shed 0 bases, with 10 bases lying between them. The CDR3 contains 15 residues. CDR3 loop: CASSWGTASNQPQHF. DNA of the CDR3: TGCGCCAGCAGCTGGGGGACTGCTAGCAATCAGCCCCAGCATTTT.

This clonotype appeared many times. The chain links TRBV12-3 or TRBV12-4 to TRBJ2-3; TRBD2 matches at 9 bases. The CDR3 extends over 13 amino acids. V dropped 3 bases and J dropped 10; count of bases not matched to a gene: 5. CDR3 protein: CASSLWREGAQYF. The CDR3, as DNA: TGTGCCAGCAGTTTGTGGCGGGAGGGGGCGCAGTATTTT.

Regarding this clonotype: A junction boundary mismatches the germline segment, possibly from a read error. The V and J genes are TRBV5-1 and TRBJ2-3; TRBD1 might be the D (6 bases). Germline CDR1 is SGHRS and CDR2 is YFSETQ. The CDR3 extends over 16 amino acids. The DNA of the CDR3 is TGCGCCAGCAGGTTGGTAGGCAGGGGTAACACCGATACGCAGTATTTT. Translated, it gives CASRLVGRGNTDTQYF. The variable domain in full, with the rest retrieved from reference TRBV5-1 and TRBJ2-3, is KAGVTQTPRYLIKTRGQQVTLSCSPISGHRSVSWYQQTPGQGLQFLFEYFSETQRNKGNFPGRFSGRQFSNSRSEMNVSTLELGDSALYLCASRLVGRGNTDTQYFGPGTRLTVL.

This clonotype was seen repeatedly, ten times or more. The chain employs TRBV5-1 and TRBJ2-2, with unresolved D. The CDR3 loop spans 16 amino acids. Germline V gene data show CDR1 as SGHRS and CDR2 as YFSETQ. V lost 0 bases and J lost 6, with 15 bases in between. The DNA for the CDR3 is TGCGCCAGCAGCTTGGACTTGGCCATAACGGCCGGGGAGCTGTTTTTT. Translating it yields CASSLDLAITAGELFF.

This clonotype has ten or more counts. The genes are TRBV4-1 and TRBJ2-5; D possibly corresponds to TRBD2 (5 bases). The CDR3 extends over 16 amino acids. V was shortened by 0 bases and J by 0 bases, with 11 bases between the two germline ends. Germline assignment: CDR1 MGHRA and CDR2 YSYEKL. The chain's CDR3 is CASSQERVSYQETQYF. Written as DNA, the CDR3 is TGCGCCAGCAGCCAAGAGAGGGTGTCGTACCAAGAGACCCAGTACTTC.

This clonotype has ten or more counts. The chain has TRBV7-9 and TRBJ2-2; 9 positions match TRBD1. The CDR3 length is 15 residues. Germline V gene lookup returns CDR1 SEHNR and CDR2 FQNEAQ (reference sequence). V dropped 5 bases and J dropped 6; count of bases not matched to a gene: 7. The CDR3: CASSKDRGSAGELFF. The CDR3 coding sequence is TGTGCCAGCAGCAAGGACAGGGGATCTGCCGGGGAGCTGTTTTTT.